What follows describes a single T cell receptor (beta chain). Germline CDR1 is SGHAT and CDR2 is FQNNGV. The CDR3 contains 14 residues. V trimming: 5 bases; J trimming: 4 bases; junction bases outside the gene matches: 6. This entry comes from a study of blood T cell repertoires in COVID-19. Whole-study context: Donors in the United States, Italy and Spain gave samples during acute or convalescent COVID-19.

In the original workflow: Amplification from reference gene primers served as the basis for estimated nucleated cell counts. The protocol was immunoSEQ multiplex PCR, while the TCRdb copy is restricted to in-frame clones and leaves out a portion. From that table come the V and J calls and clone size; the DNA was used to work out D and trimming. The sample includes about 200,000 clones, 80% seen only once; the top ten take around 6%. Sample: peripheral blood. The source is a woman in her 70s with acute or convalescent COVID-19. The J gene is TRBJ1-2, the V gene TRBV11-2, with 8 bases matching TRBD1. In DNA, the CDR3 is TGTGCCAGCAGCAGCCTACAGGGGGGCTATGGCTACACCTTC. This codes for CASSSLQGGYGYTF.